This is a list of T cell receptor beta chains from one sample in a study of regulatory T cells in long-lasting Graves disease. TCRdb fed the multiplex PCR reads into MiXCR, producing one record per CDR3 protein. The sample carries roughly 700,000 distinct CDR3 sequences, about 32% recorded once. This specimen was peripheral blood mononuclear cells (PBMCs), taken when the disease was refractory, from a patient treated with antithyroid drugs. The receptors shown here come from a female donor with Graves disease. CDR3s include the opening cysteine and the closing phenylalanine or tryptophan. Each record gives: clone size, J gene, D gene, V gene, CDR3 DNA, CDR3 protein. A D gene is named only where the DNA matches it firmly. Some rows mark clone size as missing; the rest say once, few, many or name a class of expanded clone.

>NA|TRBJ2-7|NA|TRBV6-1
TGTGCCACCGTTCGGGGGAGCTTCTACGAGCAGTACTTC
CATVRGSFYEQYF
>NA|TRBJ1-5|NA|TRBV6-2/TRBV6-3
TGTGCCAGCAGTAAGAACCAAAATCAGCCCCAGCATTTT
CASSKNQNQPQHF
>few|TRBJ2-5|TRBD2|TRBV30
TGTGCCTGGAGCCTAGCGGAAGAGACCCAGTACTTC
CAWSLAEETQYF
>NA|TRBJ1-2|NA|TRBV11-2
TGTGCCAGCAGCCTGGGTTCAGGGATCTATGGCTACACCTTC
CASSLGSGIYGYTF
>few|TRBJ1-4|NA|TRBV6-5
TGTGCCAGCAGTTTAATTAGGGGATCTGGTAATGAAAAACTGTTTTTT
CASSLIRGSGNEKLFF
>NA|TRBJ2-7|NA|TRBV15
TGTGCCACCAGCAGAGATGTGGGAAGCTCCTACGAGCAGTACTTC
CATSRDVGSSYEQYF
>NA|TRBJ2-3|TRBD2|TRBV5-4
TGTGCCAGCAGCTATCGGACTAGCGGGAGGGCCAGAGATACGCAGTATTTT
CASSYRTSGRARDTQYF
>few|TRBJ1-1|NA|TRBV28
TGTGCCAGCTTCTCCAGAAACACTGAAGCTTTCTTT
CASFSRNTEAFF
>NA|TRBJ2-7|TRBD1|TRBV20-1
TGCAGTGCTAGGGGGACAGGGGGCATCTACGAGCAGTACTTC
CSARGTGGIYEQYF
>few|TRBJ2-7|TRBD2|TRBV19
TGTGCCAGTTCCGAGCGGGAGGGCCTCTACGAGCAGTACTTC
CASSEREGLYEQYF
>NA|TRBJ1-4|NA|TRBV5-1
TGCGCCAGCAGCCCAAGCCGCGGGTGGACTAATGAAAAACTGTTTTTT
CASSPSRGWTNEKLFF
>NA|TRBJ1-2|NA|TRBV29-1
TGCAGCGTTGGGGAGGGCGCGGGCTACACCTTC
CSVGEGAGYTF
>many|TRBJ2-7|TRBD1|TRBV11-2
TGTGCCAGCAGCTTAGACAGACAGGGGGCCTACGAGCAGTACTTC
CASSLDRQGAYEQYF
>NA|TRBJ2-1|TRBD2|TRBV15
TGTGCCACCAGCAGACCGGGACTAGGCGTTAGTGAGCAGTTCTTC
CATSRPGLGVSEQFF
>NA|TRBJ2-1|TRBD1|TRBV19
TGTGCCAGTGAGCAGGGGGCGAGGGATGAGCAGTTCTTC
CASEQGARDEQFF